The 22 T cell receptor beta chains below were found in one sample sequenced in a study of T cell responses to AZD1222 COVID-19 vaccine. The protocol was immunoSEQ multiplex PCR, while the TCRdb copy is restricted to in-frame clones and leaves out a portion. The sample records approximately 120,000 clones, 87% being singletons. Sequenced here: peripheral blood, sampled 28 days after the second AZD1222 dose. The receptors stem from an adult who received the AZD1222 COVID-19 vaccine.

This clone was found a few times. This chain links TRBV5-8 with TRBJ2-1; D is undetermined. The CDR3 is 15 amino acids. Per the germline V gene, CDR1 is SGHTS and CDR2 is YDEGEE. V was clipped by 4 bases and J by 0 bases, with 11 bases between them. The CDR3 bases are TGTGCCAGCAGCAGGGATATGGTCTCCTACAATGAGCAGTTCTTC. Protein sequence: CASSRDMVSYNEQFF.

This clone is a singleton in its sample. The rearrangement uses TRBV5-6 and TRBJ1-6; no clear D gene. The V end was cut by 3 bases, the J end by 3 bases, with 4 bases between. CDR3 size: 13 residues. Germline CDR1 SGHDT, CDR2 YYEEEE. In DNA form, the CDR3 reads TGTGCCAGCAGCTGGGACTATAATTCACCCCTCCACTTT. Amino acids: CASSWDYNSPLHF. The full variable domain, in which reference TRBV5-6 and TRBJ1-6 provide the parts outside the CDR3, is DAGVTQSPTHLIKTRGQQVTLRCSPKSGHDTVSWYQQALGQGPQFIFQYYEEEERQRGNFPDRFSGHQFPNYSSELNVNALLLGDSALYLCASSWDYNSPLHFGNGTRLTVT.

CDR3 in amino acids: CAWSSTPSGGGTDTQYF. The DNA of the CDR3 is TGTGCCTGGAGTTCTACCCCCTCGGGGGGCGGAACAGATACGCAGTATTTT. The rearrangement uses TRBV30 and TRBJ2-3; D is perhaps TRBD2 (7 bases). Trimming left V 2 bases short and J 3 bases short, with 21 bases between. CDR1 is GTSNPN, CDR2 SVGIG, per germline (reference sequence). This CDR3 has 17 amino acids.

J is TRBJ2-7 and V is TRBV18; D tentatively fits TRBD1 or TRBD2 (5 bases each). Trimming left V 0 bases short and J 5 bases short, with 11 bases between. This CDR3 has 14 amino acids. Germline V gene lookup returns CDR1 KGHSH and CDR2 LQKENI. The CDR3 loop is CASSPPTGANEQYF. The CDR3 bases are TGTGCCAGCTCACCACCGACCGGGGCTAACGAGCAGTACTTC.

This sequence joins TRBV5-1 and TRBJ2-3; 13 bases are shared with TRBD2. Germline V gene data show CDR1 as SGHRS and CDR2 as YFSETQ. CDR3 length equals 15 residues. With 4 bases clipped from V and 5 bases from J, the junction kept 4 bases outside the gene matches. CDR3 amino acids: CASSPWTSGGDTQYF. CDR3 bases: TGCGCCAGCAGCCCCTGGACTAGCGGGGGAGATACGCAGTATTTT.

The rearrangement joins TRBV29-1 to TRBJ1-5, with 9 bases identical to TRBD1. The CDR3 covers 15 residues. CDR1 is SQVTM and CDR2 is ANQGSEA in the germline V gene. After removal of 6 bases from V and 0 bases from J, the junction contained 6 bases not matched to a gene. CDR3 nucleotide sequence: TGCAGCGTCACCAGGACAGGGGATAGCAATCAGCCCCAGCATTTT. This codes for CSVTRTGDSNQPQHF.

The chain employs TRBV6-2 or TRBV6-3 and TRBJ1-5, with unresolved D. V shed 5 bases and J shed 5 bases, with 16 bases lying between them. CDR3 size: 15 residues. The germline V gene has CDR1 MNHEY and CDR2 SVGEGT. In DNA, the CDR3 is TGTGCCAGCAGTCCACGGGGTGGTACGCATCAGCCCCAGCATTTT. The encoded protein is CASSPRGGTHQPQHF.

The CDR3 bases are TGTGCCAGCAGTTACACACCTCTGACAGGGACGCGTCACGAGCAGTACTTC. This codes for CASSYTPLTGTRHEQYF. The chain uses TRBV6-2 or TRBV6-3 and TRBJ2-7; 7 positions match TRBD1. Germline V gives CDR1 MNHEY, CDR2 SVGEGT. V was clipped by 2 bases and J by 5 bases; unmatched bases: 15. The CDR3 is 17 residues long.

The V and J genes are TRBV19 and TRBJ1-3; D remains ambiguous. The CDR3 runs 13 residues. The ends were cut back, 8 bases at V and 4 bases at J, with 12 bases in the middle. Germline loops: CDR1 LNHDA, CDR2 SQIVND (reference sequence). The CDR3 loop is CASRQDGGNTIYF. CDR3 nucleotide sequence: TGTGCCAGTCGGCAGGACGGAGGAAACACCATATATTTT.

The chain is built from TRBV5-1 and TRBJ1-1, with 9 bases fitting TRBD1. The CDR3 covers 15 residues. With V trimmed by 4 bases and J by 6 bases, 10 bases remained unmatched. The germline V gene has CDR1 SGHRS and CDR2 YFSETQ. DNA for the CDR3: TGCGCCAGCAGCAAAACCGGGACAGGGTCCCCTGAAGCTTTCTTT. Translated, it gives CASSKTGTGSPEAFF.

The chain employs TRBV7-9 and TRBJ1-1; D gene uncertain. Deletions cut 1 base from V and 3 bases from J, with 9 bases between. CDR1 and CDR2 (germline): SEHNR, FQNEAQ (reference sequence). The CDR3 totals 14 residues. The CDR3 loop reads CASSLGIGDTEAFF. CDR3 in DNA: TGTGCCAGCAGCTTAGGGATTGGGGACACTGAAGCTTTCTTT.

The gene calls are TRBV19 and TRBJ2-7, with 7 bases lining up with TRBD2. Germline V gives CDR1 LNHDA, CDR2 SQIVND (reference sequence). Unmatched junction bases numbered 6, after V lost 7 bases and J lost 0 bases. The CDR3 totals 14 residues. The CDR3 DNA follows: TGTGCCAGTAAAGCGGGGATAAGCTCCTACGAGCAGTACTTC. It translates to CASKAGISSYEQYF.

The rearrangement links TRBV7-2 to TRBJ2-4; D not certain. The germline V and J ends were trimmed by 2 bases and 3 bases, with 8 bases remaining between them. CDR3 length equals 14 residues. The V gene's germline CDR1 is SGHTA and CDR2 FQGNSA. CDR3 amino acids: CASSLRTVKNIQYF. The CDR3, as DNA: TGTGCCAGCAGCTTAAGAACAGTCAAAAACATTCAGTACTTC.

The V call is TRBV5-1, the J call TRBJ2-7; 8 positions match TRBD1. The CDR3 has 15 amino acids. V was clipped by 4 bases and J by 3 bases; unmatched bases: 9. Germline V lookup: CDR1 SGHRS, CDR2 YFSETQ. The CDR3 DNA reads as TGCGCCAGCAGCCTAATGGGACAGGCGGACTACGAGCAGTACTTC. It yields the protein CASSLMGQADYEQYF.

The genes are TRBV3-1 (or the pseudogene TRBV3-2) and TRBJ1-3, with 8 positions matching TRBD1. CDR3 length: 17 amino acids. Germline lookup yields CDR1 LGHDT and CDR2 YNNKEL (reference sequence). V lost 1 base to trimming and J lost 3 bases; unmatched junction nucleotides: 8. This CDR3 reads CASSQADRGYDGNTIYF. The CDR3 DNA reads TGTGCCAGCAGCCAAGCTGACAGGGGTTATGATGGAAACACCATATATTTT.

This chain uses TRBV5-1 with TRBJ2-7; the D gene is possibly TRBD1 (6 bases). The length of the CDR3 is 12 residues. Germline V gene data show CDR1 as SGHRS and CDR2 as YFSETQ. V was cut by 3 bases and J by 6 bases, with 10 bases left in between. The CDR3 sequence is CASSSGTLEQYF. In DNA form, the CDR3 reads TGCGCCAGCAGCTCCGGGACACTCGAGCAGTACTTC.

This clone occurred a few times. The V and J genes are TRBV27 and TRBJ1-2, with D uncertain. This CDR3 comprises 14 residues. The germline CDR1 and CDR2 sequences are MNHEY and SMNVEV (reference sequence). The V end was cut by 5 bases, the J end by 0 bases, with 10 bases between. DNA for the CDR3: TGTGCCAGCAGTCCTTCTGTCTCTAACTATGGCTACACCTTC. Translating gives CASSPSVSNYGYTF.

The rearrangement joins TRBV18 to TRBJ2-1; 10 bases match TRBD2. Germline lookup yields CDR1 KGHSH and CDR2 LQKENI. Trimming removed 10 bases from V and 7 bases from J; junction bases left unmatched: 7. The CDR3 runs 13 residues. The CDR3 region has the DNA TGTGCCACCACAGCGGGGGGGCGGAATGAGCAGTTCTTC. Protein: CATTAGGRNEQFF.

The V call is TRBV6-2 or TRBV6-3, the J call TRBJ2-7; 8 bases line up with TRBD1. Germline V gives CDR1 MNHEY, CDR2 SVGEGT. V trimming: 5 bases; J trimming: 2 bases; junction bases outside the gene matches: 11. The CDR3 has 16 residues. Here the CDR3 DNA reads TGTGCCAGCAGTAAATCGTGGGACAGGATCGCCTACGAGCAGTACTTC. This codes for CASSKSWDRIAYEQYF.

The chain is built from TRBV24-1 and TRBJ2-7; a weak D match, TRBD2 (6 bases). This CDR3 is built from 14 residues. V was cut by 4 bases and J by 2 bases, with 11 bases left in between. The germline V gene encodes CDR1 KGHDR and CDR2 SFDVKD. CDR3 coding DNA: TGTGCCACCAGTGAGCGGGACTCCGCCTACGAGCAGTACTTC. Its protein is CATSERDSAYEQYF.

CDR3 in DNA: TGTGCCAGTAGTCCCCTCGCCACTGAAAAACTGTTTTTT. The encoded protein is CASSPLATEKLFF. The rearrangement links TRBV19 to TRBJ1-4; no firm D call. Per the germline V gene, CDR1 is LNHDA and CDR2 is SQIVND (reference sequence). Trimming stripped 5 bases from V and 7 bases from J, with 11 bases between. The CDR3 totals 13 residues.

J is TRBJ2-7 and V is TRBV5-1, with 9 bases that match TRBD1. CDR1 SGHRS and CDR2 YFSETQ come from the germline V gene. The CDR3 is made up of 14 amino acids. The junction had 3 bases not matched to a gene; V was cut back by 2 bases and J by 3 bases. Here the CDR3 reads CASSLRDRVYEQYF. CDR3 DNA sequence: TGCGCCAGCAGCTTAAGGGACAGGGTCTACGAGCAGTACTTC.